Listed below are T cell receptor beta chains from one sample, sequenced in a study of beta chain features in type 1 diabetes. Generated by immunoSEQ multiplex PCR, the TCRdb table keeps only in-frame clones and is missing some. The sample comprises 200,000 to 250,000 clones, 27% of which are singletons, and more than 3% rests with the top ten. What was sequenced was central memory CD4+ T cells from blood. These receptors all come from a man under 40 in good health. CDR3s include the opening cysteine and the closing phenylalanine or tryptophan. The D gene is left open where the match is weak. Some rows mark clone size as missing; the rest say once, few, many or name a class of expanded clone.

TRBJ2-1	TRBV2	-	many	CASTGGGEKTLTYNEQFF	TGTGCCAGCACCGGCGGGGGCGAGAAAACCCTTACCTACAATGAGCAGTTCTTC
TRBJ1-2	TRBV6-5	-	-	CASTPQRDGAYGYTF	TGTGCCAGCACTCCCCAGAGGGATGGGGCCTATGGCTACACCTTC
TRBJ2-7	TRBV4-3	-	few	CASSQDFYGGYEQYF	TGCGCCAGCAGCCAGGATTTCTATGGGGGTTACGAGCAGTACTTC
TRBJ2-1	TRBV2	TRBD1	once	CASSGTGALPYNEQFF	TGTGCCAGCAGTGGGACAGGGGCCCTACCCTACAATGAGCAGTTCTTC
TRBJ2-1	TRBV6-1	TRBD2	-	CASSEVPSGRDEQFF	TGTGCCAGCAGTGAGGTGCCTAGCGGGAGGGATGAGCAGTTCTTC
TRBJ1-2	TRBV6-5	TRBD1	-	CASSFSGGEWYGYTF	TGTGCCAGCAGTTTTTCAGGGGGCGAATGGTATGGCTACACCTTC
TRBJ1-1	TRBV29-1	-	-	CSVRRGNTEAFF	TGCAGCGTCCGCAGGGGGAACACTGAAGCTTTCTTT
TRBJ1-1	TRBV7-2	-	few	CASSLNPRNTEAFF	TGTGCCAGCAGCTTAAACCCGCGGAACACTGAAGCTTTCTTT
TRBJ2-7	TRBV7-6	TRBD2	-	CASSPNLGLATSDEQYF	TGTGCCAGCAGCCCTAACCTCGGACTAGCGACCTCGGACGAGCAGTACTTC
TRBJ2-5	TRBV4-3	TRBD2	few	CASSQDFPGGETQYF	TGCGCCAGCAGCCAAGATTTCCCGGGGGGGGAGACCCAGTACTTC
TRBJ2-5	TRBV25-1	TRBD1	many	CASSEWTGGRETQYF	TGTGCCAGCAGTGAGTGGACAGGGGGCAGGGAGACCCAGTACTTC
TRBJ1-5	TRBV4-3	-	-	CASSPNQPQHF	TGCGCCAGCAGCCCTAATCAGCCCCAGCATTTT
TRBJ2-5	TRBV7-2	TRBD2	few	CASSPRAGGRSRETQYF	TGTGCCAGCAGCCCACGGGCTGGCGGGAGGTCACGAGAGACCCAGTACTTC
TRBJ2-7	TRBV30	-	few	CAWSAGGAKPYEQYF	TGTGCCTGGAGTGCTGGGGGGGCGAAGCCCTACGAGCAGTACTTC
TRBJ2-3	TRBV7-2	TRBD2	many	CASSQGLATDTQYF	TGTGCCAGCAGCCAGGGACTAGCCACAGATACGCAGTATTTT
TRBJ2-2	TRBV13	TRBD1	many	CASSLGWTGGTGELFF	TGTGCCAGCAGCTTAGGGTGGACAGGGGGAACCGGGGAGCTGTTTTTT
TRBJ2-1	TRBV20-1	-	few	CSARKDEQFF	TGCAGTGCCCGAAAGGACGAGCAGTTCTTC
TRBJ2-7	TRBV25-1	-	-	CASSPTGNEQYF	TGTGCCAGCAGCCCCACAGGGAACGAGCAGTACTTC
TRBJ2-1	TRBV27	-	few	CASQTRRGNNEQFF	TGTGCCAGCCAGACTAGGAGGGGGAACAATGAGCAGTTCTTC
TRBJ2-7	TRBV5-1	-	-	CASSLDGAQGYEQYF	TGCGCCAGCAGCTTGGATGGGGCGCAAGGCTACGAGCAGTACTTC
TRBJ2-2	TRBV4-3	-	few	CASSPGRAGTGELFF	TGCGCCAGCAGCCCTGGCAGGGCTGGGACCGGGGAGCTGTTTTTT
TRBJ2-7	TRBV6-6	TRBD2	few	CASRNPTLAEPSEQYF	TGTGCCAGCAGGAACCCAACACTAGCGGAGCCCTCCGAGCAGTACTTC
TRBJ2-1	TRBV11-3	-	-	CASSFGFNEQFF	TGTGCCAGCAGCTTCGGTTTTAATGAGCAGTTCTTC
TRBJ1-2	TRBV6-1	TRBD1	-	CASGDRGNYGYTF	TGTGCCAGCGGGGACAGGGGAAACTATGGCTACACCTTC
TRBJ2-7	TRBV7-9	-	few	CASSFTRNEQYF	TGTGCCAGCAGCTTCACTCGGAACGAGCAGTACTTC
TRBJ2-3	TRBV11-3	-	few	CASSPPSGDTQYF	TGTGCCAGCAGCCCACCCTCCGGAGATACGCAGTATTTT
TRBJ2-3	TRBV7-9	TRBD2	-	CASSLRGTSERWADTQYF	TGTGCCAGCAGCTTAAGGGGGACTAGCGAGAGATGGGCAGATACGCAGTATTTT
TRBJ2-3	TRBV7-9	-	many	CASSLPVSTDTQYF	TGTGCCAGCAGCTTACCAGTGAGCACAGATACGCAGTATTTT
TRBJ2-7	TRBV6-6	TRBD2	-	CASRAGGLSYEQYF	TGTGCCAGCAGAGCGGGAGGGTTATCCTACGAGCAGTACTTC
TRBJ2-3	TRBV18	-	many	CASSETDTQYF	TGTGCCAGCTCAGAGACAGATACGCAGTATTTT
TRBJ2-5	TRBV29-1	TRBD2	-	CSVRTSRETQYF	TGCAGCGTTCGGACTAGCAGGGAGACCCAGTACTTC
TRBJ2-1	TRBV5-1	-	few	CASSLFSGAEQFF	TGCGCCAGCAGCTTGTTTTCTGGGGCTGAGCAGTTCTTC
TRBJ2-3	TRBV7-9	-	few	CASTDQDYTDTQYF	TGTGCCAGCACCGATCAGGACTACACAGATACGCAGTATTTT
TRBJ1-2	TRBV5-6	-	many	CASRQDPASYGYTF	TGTGCCAGCAGGCAAGACCCAGCCAGCTATGGCTACACCTTC
TRBJ2-3	TRBV7-2	TRBD2	few	CASSPHLGLADTQYF	TGTGCCAGCAGCCCACATCTCGGACTAGCGGATACGCAGTATTTT
TRBJ2-3	TRBV14	-	many	CASSQRTLGSTQYF	TGTGCCAGCAGCCAACGTACCTTGGGAAGTACGCAGTATTTT
TRBJ2-5	TRBV18	-	few	CASSPLTEETQYF	TGTGCCAGCTCACCGCTGACAGAAGAGACCCAGTACTTC
TRBJ1-1	TRBV11-2	-	few	CASSYGNEAFF	TGTGCCAGCAGCTACGGAAATGAAGCTTTCTTT
TRBJ1-1	TRBV6-1	-	-	CASSVPGSEAFF	TGTGCCAGCAGTGTCCCTGGATCTGAAGCTTTCTTT
TRBJ2-1	TRBV11-2	-	many	CASSLTDSANEQFF	TGTGCCAGCAGCTTAACGGACAGCGCGAATGAGCAGTTCTTC
TRBJ2-7	TRBV6-5	-	-	CASLSFQGSYEQYF	TGTGCCAGCCTTAGTTTTCAGGGGTCCTACGAGCAGTACTTC
TRBJ2-3	TRBV4-3	-	-	CASSQNSLADTQYF	TGCGCCAGCAGCCAAAATAGTCTCGCAGATACGCAGTATTTT
TRBJ2-7	TRBV6-1	-	few	CASSERGGPYEQYF	TGTGCCAGCAGTGAACGTGGGGGACCCTACGAGCAGTACTTC
TRBJ1-1	TRBV29-1	TRBD1	few	CSVGGGEGEAFF	TGCAGCGTTGGAGGGGGCGAAGGTGAAGCTTTCTTT
TRBJ2-7	TRBV7-2	-	many	CASSASRGSYEQYF	TGTGCCAGCAGCGCAAGCCGAGGCTCCTACGAGCAGTACTTC
TRBJ2-5	TRBV20-1	-	once	CSAVLVETQYF	TGCAGTGCTGTCCTTGTGGAGACCCAGTACTTC
TRBJ2-1	TRBV30	-	few	CAWSPRTGEQFF	TGTGCCTGGAGTCCCCGGACCGGTGAGCAGTTCTTC
TRBJ2-5	TRBV6-6	TRBD2	-	CASSSWGGTEETQYF	TGTGCCAGCAGTTCCTGGGGGGGGACGGAAGAGACCCAGTACTTC
TRBJ2-7	TRBV7-2	-	-	CASSLGQRTYEQYF	TGTGCCAGCAGCTTAGGGCAGAGGACCTACGAGCAGTACTTC
TRBJ1-2	TRBV30	-	few	CAWRLGAEGYTF	TGTGCCTGGAGGCTGGGGGCGGAAGGCTACACCTTC
TRBJ1-1	TRBV30	-	-	CAWRGSPAGTEAFF	TGTGCCTGGAGGGGGTCCCCGGCGGGCACTGAAGCTTTCTTT
TRBJ1-1	TRBV28	-	-	CASSPPGRANTEAFF	TGTGCCAGCAGCCCCCCCGGGAGGGCGAACACTGAAGCTTTCTTT
TRBJ2-3	TRBV6-6	-	-	CASSVAIRGDTQYF	TGTGCCAGCAGTGTGGCCATTAGGGGGGATACGCAGTATTTT
TRBJ2-7	TRBV5-4	-	-	CASTPGGISYEQYF	TGTGCCAGCACCCCCGGCGGGATCTCCTACGAGCAGTACTTC
TRBJ2-7	TRBV19	TRBD1	-	CASRDRDLYEQYF	TGTGCCAGTAGAGACAGGGATCTCTACGAGCAGTACTTC